The 17 T cell receptor beta chains in this list originate from one sample, sequenced in a study of CD4 T cells in relation to SARS-CoV-2 and coronaviruses. Before the COVID-19 pandemic, during about 2010-2018, CD4+ T cells were taken from unexposed donors. CD4+ T cells were isolated from the cells after 10 days of culture. The repertoire was sequenced with immunoSEQ multiplex PCR; TCRdb's copy has only in-frame clones and lacks some. The sample carries 30,000 or so clones, over 65% recorded once. Their specific antigens are unknown. The source material was CD4+ T cells from PBMCs, cultured in vitro. All receptors come from a human donor in good health.

The DNA of the CDR3 is TGTGCCAGCAGCTCTAGTCCGGGACAGCAAGAGACCCAGTACTTC. Its translation is CASSSSPGQQETQYF. V is TRBV7-2 and J is TRBJ2-5, with 7 bases aligning to TRBD1. CDR1 is SGHTA, CDR2 FQGNSA, per germline. V lost 4 bases and J lost 2; bases outside the gene matches: 7. The CDR3 consists of 15 residues.

The chain has TRBV5-1 and TRBJ2-3, with 13 bases aligning to TRBD2. J was trimmed by 1 base and V by 3 bases; bases with no gene match: 8. Germline V gene lookup returns CDR1 SGHRS and CDR2 YFSETQ. The CDR3 is 18 amino acids. CDR3 nucleotides: TGCGCCAGCAGCTGGCAGGGACTAGCGGGGACCGGCACAGATACGCAGTATTTT. Translating gives CASSWQGLAGTGTDTQYF. Full variable domain (missing parts from reference TRBV5-1 and TRBJ2-3): KAGVTQTPRYLIKTRGQQVTLSCSPISGHRSVSWYQQTPGQGLQFLFEYFSETQRNKGNFPGRFSGRQFSNSRSEMNVSTLELGDSALYLCASSWQGLAGTGTDTQYFGPGTRLTVL.

The chain joins TRBV12-3 or TRBV12-4 to TRBJ1-5; D call uncertain. With 6 bases removed from V and 1 base from J, the gap between germline ends came to 7 bases. This CDR3 has 13 amino acids. CDR3 region: CASRPESNQPQHF. As DNA, the CDR3 is TGTGCCAGCAGACCGGAAAGCAATCAGCCCCAGCATTTT.

A few counts support this clone. The chain has TRBV19 and TRBJ1-3; D is unclear. V was cut by 5 bases and J by 0 bases, with 8 bases left in between. This CDR3 contains 14 residues. In germline, CDR1 is LNHDA, CDR2 SQIVND (reference sequence). CDR3 region: CASSLSSSGNTIYF. CDR3 nucleotides: TGTGCCAGTAGTCTCAGTAGCTCTGGAAACACCATATATTTT.

The chain is built from TRBV19 and TRBJ1-3; D is unresolved. Germline V gene data show CDR1 as LNHDA and CDR2 as SQIVND (reference sequence). The germline V and J ends were trimmed by 5 bases and 0 bases, with 8 bases remaining between them. There are 14 residues in the CDR3. Here the CDR3 reads CASSRAVSGNTIYF. CDR3 DNA sequence: TGTGCCAGTAGTCGCGCAGTCTCTGGAAACACCATATATTTT.

This clone showed up just once. V gene TRBV19 combines with J gene TRBJ2-3; no clear D gene. CDR3 size: 14 residues. Germline V gives CDR1 LNHDA, CDR2 SQIVND (reference sequence). V was clipped by 7 bases and J by 0 bases, with 11 bases between them. DNA of the CDR3: TGTGCCAGTATGCAGCAGACTAGCACAGATACGCAGTATTTT. Amino acid sequence: CASMQQTSTDTQYF.

The V call is TRBV2, the J call TRBJ1-1; TRBD1 matches at 7 bases. CDR3 size: 15 residues. The V and J ends lost 1 base and 5 bases, in that order; junction bases with no gene match: 7. Germline CDR1 SNHLY, CDR2 FYNNEI. This chain's CDR3 is CASSEETGRGTEAFF. The CDR3 DNA is TGTGCCAGCAGTGAAGAGACAGGGAGGGGAACTGAAGCTTTCTTT.

This clone was found once. The rearrangement links TRBV15 to TRBJ1-2; no firm D call. Germline lookup yields CDR1 LNHNV and CDR2 YYDKDF (reference sequence). V was trimmed by 0 bases and J by 0 bases, leaving 5 bases between them. The CDR3 spans 14 residues. The CDR3 reads CATSRDRANYGYTF. The DNA for the CDR3 is TGTGCCACCAGCAGAGATCGAGCTAACTATGGCTACACCTTC. The full variable domain, completed using reference TRBV15 and TRBJ1-2, is DAMVIQNPRYQVTQFGKPVTLSCSQTLNHNVMYWYQQKSSQAPKLLFHYYDKDFNNEADTPDNFQSRRPNTSFCFLDIRSPGLGDTAMYLCATSRDRANYGYTFGSGTRLTVV.

V and J are TRBV7-2 and TRBJ2-5; D tentatively fits TRBD1 or TRBD2 (5 bases each). CDR3 length equals 15 residues. The germline CDR1 and CDR2 sequences are SGHTA and FQGNSA. Trimming pared 1 base from V and 4 bases from J, leaving 13 bases between. In nucleotides, the CDR3 is TGTGCCAGCAGCTTAGGAGGGGCTACGGGAGAGACCCAGTACTTC. This encodes CASSLGGATGETQYF.

This clone was observed a few times. The V call is TRBV5-1, the J call TRBJ2-1; D remains ambiguous. The length of the CDR3 is 14 residues. V was cut by 0 bases and J by 10 bases, with 14 bases left in between. In germline, CDR1 is SGHRS, CDR2 YFSETQ. The CDR3 is CASSLVHSSKEQFF. CDR3 coding DNA: TGCGCCAGCAGCTTGGTACATTCCTCCAAAGAGCAGTTCTTC.

The chain combines TRBV9 with TRBJ2-3; D might be TRBD2 (6 bases). CDR3 length: 15 residues. Trimming shortened V by 6 bases and J by 3 bases, and 17 bases separated the two germline ends. CDR1 and CDR2 (germline): SGDLS, YYNGEE. CDR3 DNA sequence: TGTGCCAGCACAGGTCTGGGACTGAATACAGATACGCAGTATTTT. It specifies CASTGLGLNTDTQYF.

This clone is a singleton in its sample. The chain couples TRBV18 to TRBJ2-5; 7 bases agree with TRBD2. Germline V gene lookup returns CDR1 KGHSH and CDR2 LQKENI. The junction had 8 bases not matched to a gene; V was cut back by 5 bases and J by 2 bases. CDR3 length: 15 residues. This CDR3 reads CASSKSSGVQETQYF. CDR3 nucleotides: TGTGCCAGCTCAAAGTCTAGCGGAGTTCAAGAGACCCAGTACTTC.

This chain links TRBV19 with TRBJ1-4, with 9 bases identical to TRBD1. The CDR3 loop spans 15 amino acids. After removal of 7 bases from V and 4 bases from J, the junction contained 7 bases not matched to a gene. CDR1 is LNHDA, CDR2 SQIVND, per germline (reference sequence). Written as DNA, the CDR3 is TGTGCCAGTACCACCCCGGGACAGGGTAATGAAAAACTGTTTTTT. This sequence encodes CASTTPGQGNEKLFF.

This chain uses TRBV30 with TRBJ2-2; D uncertain. Trimming removed 7 bases at V and 10 bases at J, with 10 bases between. The CDR3 is 10 amino acids. CDR1 and CDR2 from the germline V gene are GTSNPN and SVGIG (reference sequence). The CDR3 DNA sequence: TGTGCCTCGCAAGACGTGGAGCTGTTTTTT. Translation: CASQDVELFF.

The sample holds a few counts of this clone. This rearrangement joins TRBV29-1 to TRBJ2-1; 8 nucleotides align to TRBD1. Germline values: CDR1 SQVTM, CDR2 ANQGSEA. This CDR3 spans 13 amino acids. V trimming: 7 bases; J trimming: 8 bases; junction bases outside the gene matches: 10. In nucleotides, the CDR3 is TGCAGCGCCCGGACAGGGTCGGGGGATGAGCAGTTCTTC. Its protein is CSARTGSGDEQFF.

The chain uses TRBV6-2 or TRBV6-3 and TRBJ2-7; D uncertain. The CDR3 is 17 residues long. Germline values: CDR1 MNHEY, CDR2 SVGEGT. Trimming stripped 5 bases from V and 2 bases from J, with 22 bases between. In DNA form, the CDR3 reads TGTGCCAGCAGTCCAGCCGGCATCAAGCCGGGCACCTACGAGCAGTACTTC. Amino acid sequence: CASSPAGIKPGTYEQYF.

V and J are TRBV7-9 and TRBJ1-4; tentative D call: TRBD1 (5 bases). CDR3 length equals 14 residues. Germline V gene lookup returns CDR1 SEHNR and CDR2 FQNEAQ (reference sequence). V lost 3 bases and J 8 bases, leaving 13 bases between the germline ends. CDR3 sequence reads: CASSFGHVEEKLFF. The DNA for the CDR3 is TGTGCCAGCAGCTTCGGACACGTCGAGGAAAAACTGTTTTTT.